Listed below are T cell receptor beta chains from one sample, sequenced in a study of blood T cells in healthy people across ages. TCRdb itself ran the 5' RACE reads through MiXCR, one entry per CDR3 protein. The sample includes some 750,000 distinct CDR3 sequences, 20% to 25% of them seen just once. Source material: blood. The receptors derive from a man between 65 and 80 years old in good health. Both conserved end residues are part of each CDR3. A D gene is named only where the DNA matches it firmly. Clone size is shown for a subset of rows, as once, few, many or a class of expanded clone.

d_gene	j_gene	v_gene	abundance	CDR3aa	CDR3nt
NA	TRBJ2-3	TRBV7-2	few	CASSRETGDTQYF	TGTGCCAGCAGCAGGGAGACGGGAGATACGCAGTATTTT
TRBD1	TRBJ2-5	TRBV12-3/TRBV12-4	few	CASIDREETQYF	TGTGCCAGCATCGACAGGGAGGAGACCCAGTACTTC
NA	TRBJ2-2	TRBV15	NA	CVTSRGFTGELFF	TGTGTCACCAGCAGAGGGTTCACCGGGGAGCTGTTTTTT
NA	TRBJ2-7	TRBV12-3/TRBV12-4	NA	CASSSWQGGRASSYEQYF	TGTGCCAGCAGTTCCTGGCAGGGGGGCAGGGCTAGCTCCTACGAGCAGTACTTC
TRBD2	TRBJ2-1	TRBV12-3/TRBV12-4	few	CASSEIPTSGIRNEQFF	TGTGCCAGCAGCGAAATTCCGACTAGCGGGATAAGGAATGAGCAGTTCTTC
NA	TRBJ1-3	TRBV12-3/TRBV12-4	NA	CASSKDGNSGNTIYF	TGTGCCAGCAGTAAGGACGGAAACTCTGGAAACACCATATATTTT
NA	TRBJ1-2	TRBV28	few	CASSLSQAYGYTF	TGTGCCAGCAGTTTGTCCCAGGCCTATGGCTACACCTTC
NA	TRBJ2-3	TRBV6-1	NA	CASSPQGEGTQYF	TGTGCCAGCAGCCCTCAAGGCGAGGGTACGCAGTATTTT
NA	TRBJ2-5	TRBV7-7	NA	CASGPVRGTQYF	TGTGCCAGCGGCCCCGTCCGTGGGACCCAGTACTTC
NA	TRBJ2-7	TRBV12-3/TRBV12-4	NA	CTSSSDHEYTYEQYF	TGTACCAGCAGTTCTGATCACGAATATACCTACGAGCAGTACTTC
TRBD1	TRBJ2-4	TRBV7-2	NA	CASSSMGQIQYF	TGTGCCAGCAGCTCTATGGGACAGATTCAGTACTTC
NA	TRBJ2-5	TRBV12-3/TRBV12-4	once	CAGTRGGRKETQYF	TGTGCCGGCACCCGTGGGGGAAGAAAGGAGACCCAGTACTTC
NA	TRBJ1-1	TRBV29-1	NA	CSVEREIDTEAFF	TGCAGCGTTGAAAGGGAGATTGACACTGAAGCTTTCTTT
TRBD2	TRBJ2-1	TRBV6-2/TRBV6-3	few	CASVHRLAGFRNEQFF	TGTGCCAGTGTCCACCGACTAGCGGGTTTCAGAAATGAGCAGTTCTTC
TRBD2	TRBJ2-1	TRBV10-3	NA	CAISESDSGRAYNEQFF	TGTGCCATCAGTGAGTCCGATAGCGGGAGGGCCTACAATGAGCAGTTCTTC
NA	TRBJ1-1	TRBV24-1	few	CATSDYRVIGAFF	TGTGCCACCAGTGATTACCGGGTCATCGGCGCTTTCTTT
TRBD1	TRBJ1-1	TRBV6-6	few	CASSQPGQKMNTEAFF	TGTGCCAGCAGTCAACCGGGACAGAAAATGAACACTGAAGCTTTCTTT
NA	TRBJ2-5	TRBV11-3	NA	CASSSRDWVETQYF	TGTGCCAGCAGTTCGAGGGACTGGGTGGAGACCCAGTACTTC
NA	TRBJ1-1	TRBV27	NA	CASSLFGFGDTEAFF	TGTGCCAGCAGTTTATTTGGGTTTGGGGACACTGAAGCTTTCTTT
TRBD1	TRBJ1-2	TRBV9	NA	CASSVALTGGTGGYTF	TGTGCCAGCAGCGTAGCTCTAACAGGGGGCACGGGTGGCTACACCTTC
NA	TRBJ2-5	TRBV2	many	CASTLQGRETQYF	TGTGCCAGCACCCTACAGGGAAGGGAGACCCAGTACTTC
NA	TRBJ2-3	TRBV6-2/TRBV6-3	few	CASSYRQVTDTQYF	TGTGCCAGCAGTTACCGACAGGTCACAGATACGCAGTATTTT
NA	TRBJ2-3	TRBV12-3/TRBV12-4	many	CASTRADTQYF	TGTGCCAGCACAAGAGCAGATACGCAGTATTTT
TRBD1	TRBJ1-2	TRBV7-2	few	CASSPGGGQATYGYTF	TGTGCCAGCAGTCCGGGCGGCGGACAGGCCACCTATGGCTACACCTTC
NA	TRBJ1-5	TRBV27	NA	CASSPHSRGFDQPQHF	TGTGCCAGCAGTCCGCACTCCAGGGGATTTGATCAGCCCCAGCATTTT
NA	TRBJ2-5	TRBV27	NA	CASSSGGYERYF	TGTGCCAGCAGTTCTGGCGGCTACGAGCGGTACTTC
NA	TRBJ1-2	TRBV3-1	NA	CASSQDAARFHGYTF	TGTGCCAGCAGCCAAGACGCCGCCAGGTTCCATGGCTACACCTTC
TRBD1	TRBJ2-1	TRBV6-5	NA	CASRMTGEYDEQFF	TGTGCCAGCAGAATGACAGGGGAATACGATGAGCAGTTCTTC
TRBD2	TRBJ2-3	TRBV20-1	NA	CSASGAGSTDTQYF	TGCAGTGCGAGCGGAGCGGGGAGCACAGATACGCAGTATTTT
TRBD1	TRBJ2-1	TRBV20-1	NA	CSALGQGAVEQFF	TGCAGTGCCCTAGGACAGGGGGCTGTTGAGCAGTTCTTC
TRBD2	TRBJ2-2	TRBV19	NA	CATRLAGLNTGELFF	TGTGCCACAAGACTAGCGGGACTCAACACCGGGGAGCTGTTTTTT
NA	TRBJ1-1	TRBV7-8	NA	CASSPNGGKGTEAFF	TGTGCCAGCAGCCCGAACGGTGGGAAGGGGACTGAAGCTTTCTTT
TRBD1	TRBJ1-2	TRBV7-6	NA	CASSSLRTGTDGYTF	TGTGCCAGCAGCTCCCTCCGGACAGGGACAGATGGCTACACCTTC
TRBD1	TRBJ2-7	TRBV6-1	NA	CASRTGTGPYEQYF	TGTGCCAGCAGAACCGGGACAGGACCTTACGAGCAGTACTTC
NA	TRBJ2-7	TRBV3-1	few	CASSQSPGPYEQYF	TGTGCCAGCAGCCAAAGCCCCGGCCCCTACGAGCAGTACTTC
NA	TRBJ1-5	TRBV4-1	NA	CASSQMTELTINQPQHF	TGCGCCAGCAGCCAGATGACAGAGTTGACTATCAATCAGCCCCAGCATTTT
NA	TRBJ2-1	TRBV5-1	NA	CASSGTLVYNEQFF	TGCGCCAGCAGCGGCACCCTAGTCTACAATGAGCAGTTCTTC
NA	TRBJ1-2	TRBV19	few	CASTVDRPIYGYTF	TGTGCCAGTACCGTCGACAGGCCCATCTATGGCTACACCTTC
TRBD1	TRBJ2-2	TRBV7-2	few	CASSPQGGLSGELFF	TGTGCCAGCAGCCCACAAGGGGGCCTTTCCGGGGAGCTGTTTTTT
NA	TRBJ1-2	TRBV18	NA	CASSLDRKSNYGYTF	TGTGCCAGCTCACTAGACAGGAAATCTAACTATGGCTACACCTTC
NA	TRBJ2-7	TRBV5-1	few	CASSRTRTESYEQYF	TGCGCCAGCAGCCGAACCCGGACAGAAAGTTACGAGCAGTACTTC
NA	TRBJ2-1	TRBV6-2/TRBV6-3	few	CATQRDSQNNEQFF	TGTGCCACCCAACGGGACTCACAGAACAATGAGCAGTTCTTC
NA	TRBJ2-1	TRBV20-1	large	CSARDRAENNEQFF	TGCAGTGCTAGAGATCGGGCAGAAAACAATGAGCAGTTCTTC
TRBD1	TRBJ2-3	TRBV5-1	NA	CASSRDRADTDTQYF	TGCGCCAGCAGCAGGGACAGGGCGGACACAGATACGCAGTATTTT
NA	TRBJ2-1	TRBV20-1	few	CSATPSSNSYNEQFF	TGCAGTGCTACCCCGAGCTCCAACTCCTACAATGAGCAGTTCTTC
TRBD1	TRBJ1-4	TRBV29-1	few	CSVAKGAYSKEKLFF	TGCAGCGTTGCAAAGGGGGCTTATTCAAAAGAAAAACTGTTTTTT